Below are 31 T cell receptor beta chains sequenced from a single sample in a study of blood T cell repertoires in COVID-19 (dated by TCRdb to 2018 to 2020). Preparation of the library involved the immunoSEQ multiplex PCR assay. TCRdb took this table from immuneACCESS and kept in-frame rearrangements with V and J called. Such tables lack part of the clones; where checked against another copy, unresolved V genes explain under half of the gap, and the rest is unexplained. This sample is represented by roughly 43,000 clones; 70% to 90% of them were singletons. The ten largest clones add up to around 8.2% of the sample. Sequenced input: peripheral blood. Receptors originate from a man aged 55 to 70 with active COVID-19.

The CDR3 region has the DNA TGTGCCAGCTCACCCACTAGCGGACAAGAGACCCAGTACTTC. The encoded protein is CASSPTSGQETQYF. The chain links TRBV18 to TRBJ2-5; 8 positions agree with TRBD2. The CDR3 has 14 residues. V was clipped by 3 bases and J by 2 bases; unmatched bases: 2. Germline loops: CDR1 KGHSH, CDR2 LQKENI.

The chain is built from TRBV12-3 or TRBV12-4 and TRBJ2-4; 7 bases are a match to TRBD1. The CDR3 loop spans 13 amino acids. The V segment lost 6 bases and the J segment 7 bases; nucleotides outside the gene matches: 6. The CDR3 DNA reads TGTGCCAGCAGACCAGACAGGGTGAACATTCAGTACTTC. This translates into CASRPDRVNIQYF.

The chain is built from TRBV29-1 and TRBJ1-1; 8 nucleotides agree with TRBD1. The CDR3 has 14 amino acids. The V segment lost 7 bases and the J segment 3 bases; nucleotides outside the gene matches: 10. The germline gives CDR1 SQVTM, CDR2 ANQGSEA. Here the CDR3 reads CSGSLDRGYTEAFF. DNA for the CDR3: TGCAGCGGTTCCCTCGACAGGGGATACACTGAAGCTTTCTTT.

This chain uses TRBV6-5 with TRBJ2-7; D may be TRBD1 (6 bases). Germline-derived CDR1 and CDR2 are MNHEY and SVGAGI. Trimming took 0 bases from V and 5 from J, leaving 14 bases between them. The CDR3 loop spans 15 amino acids. In DNA, the CDR3 is TGTGCCAGCAGTTACTCGCCCCCGGCAGGGGACGAGCAGTACTTC. This gives the protein CASSYSPPAGDEQYF.

The V and J genes are TRBV6-1 and TRBJ1-5, with 12 bases identical to TRBD1. CDR1 is MNHNS, CDR2 SASEGT, per germline. CDR3 length equals 20 residues. V trimming: 4 bases; J trimming: 0 bases; junction bases outside the gene matches: 13. CDR3 in amino acids: CASSAYARDRGLYSNQPQHF. The DNA for the CDR3 is TGTGCCAGCAGTGCCTACGCCCGGGACAGGGGGCTATATAGCAATCAGCCCCAGCATTTT.

The J gene is TRBJ2-1, the V gene TRBV5-1; 9 bases agree with TRBD2. Germline CDR1 reads SGHRS; CDR2 reads YFSETQ. The CDR3 consists of 15 residues. V shed 0 bases and J 4 bases; nucleotides not matched to a gene: 2. For the CDR3, the DNA is TGCGCCAGCAGCTTGGTCCTAGCGGGGTACAATGAGCAGTTCTTC. Its translation is CASSLVLAGYNEQFF.

V and J are TRBV11-2 and TRBJ1-4; 9 positions match TRBD1. The CDR3 runs 19 residues. J was trimmed by 0 bases and V by 5 bases; bases with no gene match: 13. Per germline, CDR1 SGHAT and CDR2 FQNNGV. The CDR3 bases are TGTGCCAGCAGCCGCTATCCGGGACAGGGCGATGCAACTAATGAAAAACTGTTTTTT. Protein: CASSRYPGQGDATNEKLFF. Full variable domain (missing parts from reference TRBV11-2 and TRBJ1-4): EAGVAQSPRYKIIEKRQSVAFWCNPISGHATLYWYQQILGQGPKLLIQFQNNGVVDDSQLPKDRFSAERLKGVDSTLKIQPAKLEDSAVYLCASSRYPGQGDATNEKLFFGSGTQLSVL.

The chain is built from TRBV10-3 and TRBJ1-3; TRBD1 agrees at 7 bases. The CDR3 contains 15 residues. V was pared by 4 bases and J by 0 bases, with 3 bases of the junction left unmatched. The germline gives CDR1 ENHRY, CDR2 SYGVKD. The CDR3 region has the DNA TGTGCCATCAGTGTGGGACAGCTCTCTGGAAACACCATATATTTT. Amino acid sequence: CAISVGQLSGNTIYF.

The rearrangement uses TRBV5-6 and TRBJ2-1; unclear D gene. V shed 4 bases and J shed 0 bases, with 14 bases lying between them. This CDR3 contains 16 residues. Germline loops: CDR1 SGHDT, CDR2 YYEEEE. Here the CDR3 DNA reads TGTGCCAGCAGCCAAATCGTCCTAGGCTCCTACAATGAGCAGTTCTTC. Protein product: CASSQIVLGSYNEQFF.

This sequence joins TRBV7-2 and TRBJ1-5, with D perhaps matching TRBD1 (6 bases). V was clipped by 1 base and J by 3 bases, with 7 bases between them. The CDR3 is 14 residues long. Germline V gene lookup returns CDR1 SGHTA and CDR2 FQGNSA. CDR3 DNA sequence: TGTGCCAGCAGCTTAGGGACAGCCAATCAGCCCCAGCATTTT. It codes for CASSLGTANQPQHF.

The V call is TRBV5-1, the J call TRBJ2-3; 9 bases are a match to TRBD2. Trimming removed 0 bases from V and 0 bases from J; junction bases left unmatched: 5. The CDR3 is 17 residues long. Germline assignment: CDR1 SGHRS and CDR2 YFSETQ. CDR3 region: CASSLGAGGTSTDTQYF. CDR3 bases: TGCGCCAGCAGCTTGGGCGCGGGGGGGACTAGCACAGATACGCAGTATTTT. Using reference TRBV5-1 and TRBJ2-3 for the parts outside the CDR3, the full variable domain is KAGVTQTPRYLIKTRGQQVTLSCSPISGHRSVSWYQQTPGQGLQFLFEYFSETQRNKGNFPGRFSGRQFSNSRSEMNVSTLELGDSALYLCASSLGAGGTSTDTQYFGPGTRLTVL.

The V and J genes are TRBV18 and TRBJ2-7; weak D call: TRBD2 (7 bases). From germline, CDR1 is KGHSH and CDR2 LQKENI. This CDR3 has 14 amino acids. Trimming took off 3 bases at V and 5 bases at J, with 14 bases between the two ends. The CDR3 DNA sequence: TGTGCCAGCTCACCGCCGAGGGGGGGCCACGAGCAGTACTTC. This encodes CASSPPRGGHEQYF.

This clone was detected only once. This chain uses TRBV5-6 with TRBJ2-1; the D gene is possibly TRBD2 (6 bases). Deletions cut 2 bases from V and 8 bases from J, with 14 bases between. The CDR3 is 14 residues long. Looked up from germline, CDR1 is SGHDT and CDR2 is YYEEEE. DNA of the CDR3: TGTGCCAGCAGCTTTACGACTAGAAGGGATGAGCAGTTCTTC. As protein: CASSFTTRRDEQFF. The full variable domain, its missing parts supplied by reference TRBV5-6 and TRBJ2-1, is DAGVTQSPTHLIKTRGQQVTLRCSPKSGHDTVSWYQQALGQGPQFIFQYYEEEERQRGNFPDRFSGHQFPNYSSELNVNALLLGDSALYLCASSFTTRRDEQFFGPGTRLTVL.

J is TRBJ2-7 and V is TRBV6-6; TRBD1 aligns across 8 bases. V shed 5 bases, J shed 4 bases, and the junction held 7 bases outside the gene matches. The germline V gene encodes CDR1 MNHNY and CDR2 SVGAGI (reference sequence). The CDR3 sequence is 14 residues long. CDR3 DNA sequence: TGTGCCAGCAGTGGGACAGGCCCACGGTACGAGCAGTACTTC. This gives the protein CASSGTGPRYEQYF.

The chain carries TRBV9 and TRBJ1-4; 7 nucleotides align to TRBD1. V shed 4 bases and J 5 bases; nucleotides not matched to a gene: 8. CDR3 size: 15 residues. Per the germline V gene, CDR1 is SGDLS and CDR2 is YYNGEE. CDR3 amino acids: CASSSGGQKNEKLFF. CDR3 DNA: TGTGCCAGCAGCTCCGGGGGACAGAAAAATGAAAAACTGTTTTTT.

The chain uses TRBV28 and TRBJ2-5; D unresolved. The CDR3 is 16 residues long. CDR1 is MDHEN and CDR2 is SYDVKM in the germline V gene. Trimming cost V 3 bases and J 2 bases, with 16 bases left between them. The CDR3 reads CASSLTPSEPQETQYF. The CDR3 DNA sequence: TGTGCCAGCAGTTTGACCCCCAGCGAACCACAAGAGACCCAGTACTTC.

V usage is TRBV5-1 and J usage is TRBJ1-3; 10 bases agree with TRBD1. The CDR3 covers 15 residues. V lost 4 bases, J lost 8 bases, and 9 bases stayed unmatched. From germline, CDR1 is SGHRS and CDR2 YFSETQ. CDR3 sequence: CASSRRQGAQDTIYF. The CDR3 nucleotides read TGCGCCAGCAGCCGAAGACAGGGGGCTCAGGACACCATATATTTT. The entire variable domain, with the rest obtained from reference TRBV5-1 and TRBJ1-3, is as follows: KAGVTQTPRYLIKTRGQQVTLSCSPISGHRSVSWYQQTPGQGLQFLFEYFSETQRNKGNFPGRFSGRQFSNSRSEMNVSTLELGDSALYLCASSRRQGAQDTIYFGEGSWLTVV.

The DNA for the CDR3 is TGTGCCAGCAGCCAAAGGGGGGGACTCGCGAACACCGGGGAGCTGTTTTTT. Translation gives CASSQRGGLANTGELFF. The chain joins TRBV4-2 to TRBJ2-2; TRBD2 might be the D (7 bases). From germline, CDR1 is LGHNA and CDR2 YNFKEQ. CDR3 length: 17 amino acids. V was cut by 2 bases and J by 0 bases, with 13 bases left in between.

This clone was counted once. The chain couples TRBV4-1 to TRBJ1-6; D remains unclear. Per germline, CDR1 MGHRA and CDR2 YSYEKL. This CDR3 is built from 13 residues. Trimming took 4 bases from V and 4 from J, leaving 5 bases between them. In DNA form, the CDR3 reads TGCGCCAGCAGCCCCCTATATAATTCACCCCTCCACTTT. Its translation: CASSPLYNSPLHF.

The rearrangement uses TRBV7-2 and TRBJ2-2, with 10 positions matching TRBD2. This CDR3 spans 16 amino acids. Per germline, CDR1 SGHTA and CDR2 FQGNSA. V lost 2 bases and J lost 2; bases outside the gene matches: 2. The CDR3 bases are TGTGCCAGCAGCTTAAGGACTAGCGGTAACACCGGGGAGCTGTTTTTT. It specifies CASSLRTSGNTGELFF.

The V call is TRBV5-1, the J call TRBJ2-2; 7 bases map to TRBD1. CDR3 size: 14 residues. Germline V gene data show CDR1 as SGHRS and CDR2 as YFSETQ. Trimming cost V 4 bases and J 3 bases; bases outside gene matches: 3. CDR3 DNA: TGCGCCAGCAGCACACAGGGGTACACCGGGGAGCTGTTTTTT. Amino acids: CASSTQGYTGELFF.

The chain uses TRBV7-2 and TRBJ2-3, with 9 bases lining up with TRBD2. The germline V gene encodes CDR1 SGHTA and CDR2 FQGNSA. This CDR3 comprises 15 residues. V shed 3 bases and J 4 bases; nucleotides not matched to a gene: 5. The CDR3 bases are TGTGCCAGCAGCTTGGTAGCGGGAGTTCCAGATACGCAGTATTTT. This encodes CASSLVAGVPDTQYF.

The V gene is TRBV21-1, the J gene TRBJ1-1; the table's D call, TRBD1, was not checked against the DNA. TRBV21-1 is an annotated pseudogene. The CDR3 loop spans 20 amino acids. CDR3 protein: CASSKARDRGLIAENTEAFF. DNA of the CDR3: TGTGCCAGCAGCAAAGCCCGGGACAGGGGGCTAATAGCAGAGAACACTGAAGCTTTCTTT.

The DNA of the CDR3 is TGTGCCAGCAGCACATACTACGTGGAGAATGAGCAGTTCTTC. This encodes CASSTYYVENEQFF. The V gene is TRBV7-9, the J gene TRBJ2-1; no reliable D call. Looked up from germline, CDR1 is SEHNR and CDR2 is FQNEAQ (reference sequence). The CDR3 runs 14 residues. V was cut by 5 bases and J by 7 bases, with 15 bases left in between.

The DNA of the CDR3 is TGTGCCAGCAGCTTAACCCCGCTGTCGGACGAGCAGTACTTC. Its protein product is CASSLTPLSDEQYF. V is TRBV7-3 and J is TRBJ2-7; no reliable D call. Germline lookup yields CDR1 SGHTA and CDR2 FQGTGA. There are 14 residues in the CDR3. V lost 0 bases and J 5 bases, leaving 11 bases between the germline ends.

This clone was seen more than once but under ten times. V and J are TRBV7-9 and TRBJ2-7, with D perhaps TRBD1 (6 bases). Germline-derived CDR1 and CDR2 are SEHNR and FQNEAQ (reference sequence). The ends were cut back, 8 bases at V and 3 bases at J, with 11 bases in the middle. CDR3 length equals 12 residues. DNA of the CDR3: TGTGCCAGCGGACGGACAGACTACGAGCAGTACTTC. The encoded protein is CASGRTDYEQYF.

This clone was detected only once. The J gene is TRBJ1-3, the V gene TRBV28; TRBD1 matches at 8 bases. V shed 4 bases and J 2 bases; nucleotides not matched to a gene: 10. The CDR3 runs 17 residues. Germline values: CDR1 MDHEN, CDR2 SYDVKM. Written as DNA, the CDR3 is TGTGCCAGCAGTTCCTCGACAGGGGATCTTGCTGGAAACACCATATATTTT. Translating gives CASSSSTGDLAGNTIYF.

This chain joins TRBV6-6 and TRBJ1-4, with D perhaps TRBD1 (6 bases). V was clipped by 7 bases and J by 4 bases, with 16 bases between them. Germline CDR1 MNHNY, CDR2 SVGAGI (reference sequence). There are 15 residues in the CDR3. The CDR3 loop reads CASKELQGSNEKLFF. DNA of the CDR3: TGTGCCAGCAAAGAATTACAGGGTAGTAATGAAAAACTGTTTTTT.

The DNA of the CDR3 is TGTGCAACCAGGGCCTCTTCATCTGGGGCCAACGTCCTGACTTTC. It codes for CATRASSSGANVLTF. J is TRBJ2-6 and V is TRBV5-4; D perhaps matches TRBD1 (5 bases). The germline V gene encodes CDR1 SGHNT and CDR2 YYREEE (reference sequence). This CDR3 is 15 amino acids long. The full variable domain, its missing parts supplied by reference TRBV5-4 and TRBJ2-6, is ETGVTQSPTHLIKTRGQQVTLRCSSQSGHNTVSWYQQALGQGPQFIFQYYREEENGRGNFPPRFSGLQFPNYSSELNVNALELDDSALYLCATRASSSGANVLTFGAGSRLTVL.

This clone appeared once. This chain links TRBV2 with TRBJ2-2; 11 bases map to TRBD2. The J segment lost 4 bases and the V segment lost 9 bases, leaving 4 bases of the junction unmatched. Germline-derived CDR1 and CDR2 are SNHLY and FYNNEI. This CDR3 spans 14 amino acids. CDR3 region: CARAGLAGTGELFF. The CDR3 coding sequence is TGTGCCAGAGCCGGACTAGCGGGCACCGGGGAGCTGTTTTTT.

This chain connects TRBV11-3 to TRBJ2-3; 8 nucleotides agree with TRBD1. Unmatched junction bases numbered 9, after V lost 5 bases and J lost 5 bases. The CDR3 sequence is 15 residues long. The germline V gene encodes CDR1 SGHNT and CDR2 YENEEA. CDR3 sequence: CASSPRTGRGDTQYF. In DNA, the CDR3 is TGTGCCAGCAGCCCGAGGACAGGGCGTGGAGATACGCAGTATTTT.